The 8 T cell receptor beta chains in this list originate from one sample, sequenced in a study of response to subunit inactivated influenza vaccine. One entry per CDR3 protein, called by TCRdb with MiXCR from the RT-PCR reads. The sample records about 650,000 distinct CDR3 sequences, 15% to 18% being singletons. The specimen was PBMCs from blood, collected 11 to 12 days after vaccination. The origin of the receptors is a man aged 45-65 years who received an inactivated influenza vaccine.

The chain carries TRBV7-9 and TRBJ2-2; 7 bases are shared with TRBD1. With V trimmed by 5 bases and J by 5 bases, 11 bases remained unmatched. This CDR3 is 16 amino acids long. Germline CDR1 is SEHNR and CDR2 is FQNEAQ (reference sequence). CDR3 bases: TGTGCCAGCAGCCCTCCACAGGGGATCGGTACCGGGGAGCTGTTTTTT. Residues: CASSPPQGIGTGELFF. Using reference TRBV7-9 and TRBJ2-2 for the parts outside the CDR3, the full variable domain is DTGVSQNPRHKITKRGQNVTFRCDPISEHNRLYWYRQTLGQGPEFLTYFQNEAQLEKSRLLSDRFSAERPKGSFSTLEIQRTEQGDSAMYLCASSPPQGIGTGELFFGEGSRLTVL.

This chain uses TRBV5-1 with TRBJ1-2; 8 bases fit TRBD1. Per the germline V gene, CDR1 is SGHRS and CDR2 is YFSETQ. This CDR3 is built from 16 residues. Germline trimming cut 4 bases from V and 1 base from J; bases unmatched to any gene: 9. Here the CDR3 reads CASSPGQVYDNYGYTF. The CDR3 DNA is TGCGCCAGCAGCCCGGGACAGGTTTACGATAACTATGGCTACACCTTC.

This clonotype appeared once. The chain combines TRBV20-1 with TRBJ2-5, with 15 bases that match TRBD2. This CDR3 spans 17 amino acids. Germline lookup yields CDR1 DFQATT and CDR2 SNEGSKA (reference sequence). Trimming at V came to 1 base and at J to 0 bases, leaving 3 bases not matched to a gene. The DNA for the CDR3 is TGCAGTGCTAGAGGAGGACTAGCGGGGGGGAACCAAGAGACCCAGTACTTC. The encoded protein is CSARGGLAGGNQETQYF.

This chain uses TRBV5-5 with TRBJ1-1; weak D call: TRBD1 (6 bases). The CDR3 is 14 amino acids. V was cut by 4 bases and J by 1 base, with 11 bases left in between. CDR1 and CDR2 from the germline V gene are SGHKS and YYEKEE (reference sequence). CDR3 bases: TGTGCCAGCAGCGGGGGGCAGAGGAACACTGAAGCTTTCTTT. Translating gives CASSGGQRNTEAFF.

This clonotype was found a few times. This chain links TRBV9 with TRBJ2-6, with D maybe TRBD1 (6 bases). V lost 1 base to trimming and J lost 3 bases, with 8 bases between them. This CDR3 contains 15 residues. The V gene's germline CDR1 is SGDLS and CDR2 YYNGEE. The CDR3 coding sequence is TGTGCCAGCAGCGTACAGGGGCTTGGGGCCAACGTCCTGACTTTC. It specifies CASSVQGLGANVLTF.

Many counts were recorded for this clonotype. The chain is built from TRBV7-2 and TRBJ2-1; TRBD2 aligns across 8 bases. The CDR3 extends over 12 amino acids. With 5 bases clipped from V and 10 bases from J, the junction kept 4 bases outside the gene matches. Germline-derived CDR1 and CDR2 are SGHTA and FQGNSA. CDR3 in amino acids: CASSLVAGEQFF. For the CDR3, the DNA is TGTGCCAGCAGCCTAGTAGCGGGAGAGCAGTTCTTC.

The gene calls are TRBV6-1 and TRBJ1-5, with TRBD1 matching over 7 bases. The CDR3 has 14 amino acids. The junction had 11 bases not matched to a gene; V was cut back by 8 bases and J by 7 bases. CDR1 and CDR2 from the germline V gene are MNHNS and SASEGT. For the CDR3, the DNA is TGTGCCAGCGGTGGAGGGGGCGCAAACCAGCCCCAGCATTTT. This sequence encodes CASGGGGANQPQHF.

The chain carries TRBV5-1 and TRBJ2-6; D perhaps matches TRBD1 (6 bases). Germline V gene lookup returns CDR1 SGHRS and CDR2 YFSETQ. The CDR3 has 17 amino acids. Trimming took off 3 bases at V and 0 bases at J, with 13 bases between the two ends. The CDR3: CASSWGPGVSGANVLTF. The CDR3 nucleotides are TGCGCCAGCAGCTGGGGGCCGGGTGTCTCTGGGGCCAACGTCCTGACTTTC.